The sequence of this T cell receptor beta chain was determined in a study of control samples from healthy donors and cancer patients. J gave up 6 bases and V 4 bases, and 14 bases lay outside the gene matches. The CDR3 runs 16 residues. The germline V gene encodes CDR1 SGDLS and CDR2 YYNGEE. Using immunoSEQ multiplex PCR, the repertoire was profiled, and TCRdb retains in-frame clones only, with some absent. Altogether around 100,000 clones are present, roughly 84% being singletons, with the ten largest covering 15% to 20%. The chain carries TRBV9 and TRBJ2-7; 9 bases are a match to TRBD2. The TCR originated in a woman between 45 and 60 years old in good health. Sequenced: blood. The CDR3 DNA is TGTGCCAGCAGCCCCCTAAGGGGAGCGGGGGGCCGCGAGCAGTACTTC. This sequence encodes CASSPLRGAGGREQYF.